Shown below are 2 T cell receptor beta chains from a single sample sequenced in a study of T cells in Graves' hyperthyroidism and ophthalmopathy. Amplification of TCR beta CDR3 regions used RNA as the template. The HTBI primer set was used in a first-round RT-PCR of the TCR CDR3. MiXCR was run by TCRdb on the multiplex PCR reads, yielding one entry per CDR3 protein. The sample has some 500,000 distinct CDR3 sequences; roughly a quarter are singletons. Source material: blood. The receptor set was obtained from a woman aged 25-40 years with Graves' ophthalmopathy.

This clonotype was detected many times. V and J are TRBV6-2 or TRBV6-3 and TRBJ2-7; 12 nucleotides line up with TRBD1. The CDR3 extends over 15 amino acids. Germline CDR1 reads MNHEY; CDR2 reads SVGEGT. V shed 2 bases and J 7 bases; nucleotides not matched to a gene: 6. For the CDR3, the DNA is TGTGCCAGCAGTTACCCGGGACAGGGGGCGGAAGAGCAGTACTTC. Protein sequence: CASSYPGQGAEEQYF.

This clonotype has just one count. The V call is TRBV12-3 or TRBV12-4, the J call TRBJ1-2; possibly TRBD1 for D (6 bases). This CDR3 comprises 14 residues. V lost 7 bases and J lost 0, with 12 bases in between. As DNA, the CDR3 is TGTGCCAGCACCTATGGGGGCGCTAACTATGGCTACACCTTC. The encoded protein is CASTYGGANYGYTF.